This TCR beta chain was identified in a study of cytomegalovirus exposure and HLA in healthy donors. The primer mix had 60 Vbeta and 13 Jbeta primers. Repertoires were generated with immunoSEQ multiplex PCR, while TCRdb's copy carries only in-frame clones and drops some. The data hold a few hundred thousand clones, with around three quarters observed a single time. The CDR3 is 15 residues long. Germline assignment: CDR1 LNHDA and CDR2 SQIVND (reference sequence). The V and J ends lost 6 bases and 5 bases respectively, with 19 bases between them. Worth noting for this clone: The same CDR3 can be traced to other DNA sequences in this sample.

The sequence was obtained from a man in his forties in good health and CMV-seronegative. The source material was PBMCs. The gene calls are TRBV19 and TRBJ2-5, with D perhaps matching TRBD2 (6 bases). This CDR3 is CASSSLGGVRETQYF. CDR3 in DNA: TGTGCCAGTAGCAGCCTCGGCGGGGTCCGGGAGACCCAGTACTTC.